The 23 T cell receptor beta chains reported below all come from one sample, sequenced in a study of blood T cell repertoires in COVID-19. Measured with immunoSEQ multiplex PCR; TCRdb has only the in-frame clones, and not every one. The table lists some 74,000 clones, around 80% of them singletons. Sequencing used peripheral blood. All receptors derive from a human donor in a cohort sampled during active COVID-19.

The chain links TRBV9 to TRBJ1-3; 7 bases are a match to TRBD1. The CDR3 loop spans 15 amino acids. Looked up from germline, CDR1 is SGDLS and CDR2 is YYNGEE. V trimming: 5 bases; J trimming: 0 bases; junction bases outside the gene matches: 5. The CDR3 reads CASSPGQNSGNTIYF. CDR3 in DNA: TGTGCCAGCAGTCCGGGACAGAACTCTGGAAACACCATATATTTT.

The V call is TRBV18, the J call TRBJ1-3; TRBD1 matches at 7 bases. Germline assignment: CDR1 KGHSH and CDR2 LQKENI. The CDR3 consists of 17 residues. V lost 4 bases to trimming and J lost 0 bases; unmatched junction nucleotides: 9. DNA of the CDR3: TGTGCCAGCTCACTCACTAACAGGGGTGGCTCTGGAAACACCATATATTTT. Its translation is CASSLTNRGGSGNTIYF.

CDR3: CASRNDRGGNQPQHF. The CDR3 DNA follows: TGTGCCAGTAGGAATGACAGGGGTGGCAATCAGCCCCAGCATTTT. This chain uses TRBV19 with TRBJ1-5; the match to TRBD1 covers 8 bases. Germline V gene sequence: CDR1 LNHDA, CDR2 SQIVND (reference sequence). This CDR3 is built from 15 residues. The V and J ends lost 6 bases and 2 bases, in that order; junction bases with no gene match: 6.

The chain employs TRBV24-1 and TRBJ1-1, with 8 bases aligning to TRBD1. The germline CDR1 and CDR2 sequences are KGHDR and SFDVKD. V trimming: 7 bases; J trimming: 0 bases; junction bases outside the gene matches: 3. The CDR3 is 14 residues long. The CDR3 bases are TGTGCCACCAGAATGGGACAGGTGAACACTGAAGCTTTCTTT. Amino acid sequence: CATRMGQVNTEAFF.

Written as DNA, the CDR3 is TGTGCCAGCAGTGAAGCGCGGGTTCCCATTCCAGATACGCAGTATTTT. Protein product: CASSEARVPIPDTQYF. J is TRBJ2-3 and V is TRBV2; a weak D match, TRBD2 (5 bases). This CDR3 region has 16 residues. V shed 0 bases and J shed 4 bases, with 14 bases lying between them. CDR1 and CDR2 from the germline V gene are SNHLY and FYNNEI.

The chain links TRBV24-1 to TRBJ1-1; D unclear. The CDR3 is made up of 13 amino acids. V was shortened by 4 bases and J by 1 base, with 6 bases between the two germline ends. The V gene's germline CDR1 is KGHDR and CDR2 SFDVKD. CDR3 residues: CATSDTANTEAFF. DNA for the CDR3: TGTGCCACCAGTGACACAGCGAACACTGAAGCTTTCTTT.

CDR3 region: CASSLGSSNYNEQFF. CDR3 in DNA: TGTGCCAGCAGCTTGGGGTCTAGCAACTACAATGAGCAGTTCTTC. The chain joins TRBV5-8 to TRBJ2-1; weak D call: TRBD2 (5 bases). The CDR3 extends over 15 amino acids. V dropped 0 bases and J dropped 3 bases, with 10 bases sitting between them. In germline, CDR1 is SGHTS, CDR2 YDEGEE.

The V and J genes are TRBV19 and TRBJ1-1, with 10 bases matching TRBD1. Trimming at V came to 8 bases and at J to 1 base, leaving 13 bases not matched to a gene. CDR1 is LNHDA and CDR2 is SQIVND in the germline V gene (reference sequence). CDR3 length: 17 amino acids. The CDR3 sequence is CASDRGRGYSPNTEAFF. The DNA for the CDR3 is TGTGCCAGTGACAGGGGGCGAGGGTATTCGCCGAACACTGAAGCTTTCTTT.

This rearrangement joins TRBV6-6 to TRBJ2-3; 9 nucleotides agree with TRBD2. This CDR3 is built from 16 residues. Germline CDR1 reads MNHNY; CDR2 reads SVGAGI (reference sequence). The ends lost 2 bases at V and 2 bases at J; junction bases unmatched: 5. CDR3 nucleotides: TGTGCCAGCAGTTACAGGCTAGCGGGAAACACAGATACGCAGTATTTT. Its protein is CASSYRLAGNTDTQYF.

The chain employs TRBV5-1 and TRBJ2-7, with D possibly matching TRBD2 (7 bases). This CDR3 spans 14 amino acids. The germline CDR1 and CDR2 sequences are SGHRS and YFSETQ. Deletions cut 7 bases from V and 5 bases from J, with 19 bases between. The CDR3 sequence is CASAPGGSLDEQYF. CDR3 DNA sequence: TGCGCCAGCGCCCCGGGGGGCTCTCTGGACGAGCAGTACTTC.

This chain links TRBV14 with TRBJ2-7, with 8 bases lining up with TRBD1. Trimming at V came to 1 base and at J to 6 bases, leaving 2 bases not matched to a gene. The germline gives CDR1 SGHDN, CDR2 FVKESK. The CDR3 loop spans 13 amino acids. The CDR3 DNA follows: TGTGCCAGCAGCCAAGCAGGGGGCGGCGAGCAGTACTTC. Protein: CASSQAGGGEQYF.

Here the CDR3 DNA reads TGCGCCAGCAGCCAAGCACGCGACGGGGGTAACTATGGCTACACCTTC. This gives the protein CASSQARDGGNYGYTF. The chain links TRBV4-3 to TRBJ1-2; D is possibly TRBD1 (5 bases). The ends were cut back, 1 base at V and 1 base at J, with 13 bases in the middle. This CDR3 is built from 16 residues. Germline values: CDR1 LGHNA, CDR2 YSLEER.

The chain couples TRBV11-3 to TRBJ1-1, with D possibly TRBD1 on 6 matching bases. Germline CDR1 and CDR2: SGHNT and YENEEA. Trimming cost V 3 bases and J 11 bases, with 10 bases left between them. This CDR3 is built from 11 residues. The CDR3, as DNA: TGTGCCAGCAGCTTGGGACATGGGGCTTTCTTT. Residues: CASSLGHGAFF.

This clone appeared a single time. The chain has TRBV24-1 and TRBJ2-5; no firm D call. V was cut by 4 bases and J by 2 bases, with 7 bases left in between. The CDR3 runs to 13 residues. The germline CDR1 and CDR2 sequences are KGHDR and SFDVKD. The CDR3 nucleotides are TGTGCCACCAGTGAACACAATCAAGAGACCCAGTACTTC. Translating it yields CATSEHNQETQYF.

In its sample, this clone was seen a few times. The J gene is TRBJ1-3, the V gene TRBV30; D perhaps matches TRBD1 (6 bases). Germline CDR1 reads GTSNPN; CDR2 reads SVGIG (reference sequence). V lost 3 bases and J lost 8, with 14 bases in between. This CDR3 comprises 13 residues. CDR3 region: CAWRGGGFDTIYF. The CDR3, as DNA: TGTGCCTGGAGAGGGGGGGGGTTCGACACCATATATTTT.

This sequence joins TRBV19 and TRBJ1-5, with a possible D match to TRBD1 (5 bases). Germline CDR1 reads LNHDA; CDR2 reads SQIVND (reference sequence). The germline V and J ends were trimmed by 7 bases and 5 bases, with 15 bases remaining between them. The CDR3 consists of 14 residues. The CDR3 DNA reads as TGTGCCAGTAATTCCCAGGGTGGTGATCAGCCCCAGCATTTT. As protein: CASNSQGGDQPQHF. Full variable domain (rest looked up from reference TRBV19 and TRBJ1-5): DGGITQSPKYLFRKEGQNVTLSCEQNLNHDAMYWYRQDPGQGLRLIYYSQIVNDFQKGDIAEGYSVSREKKESFPLTVTSAQKNPTAFYLCASNSQGGDQPQHFGDGTRLSIL.

V is TRBV21-1 and J is TRBJ1-1. TRBV21-1 is a pseudogene locus. The CDR3 is 14 residues long. DNA of the CDR3: TGTGCCAGCAGCAATTCGGGGTGGAACACTGAAGCTTTCTTT. Translating it yields CASSNSGWNTEAFF.

The V gene is TRBV5-5, the J gene TRBJ2-5, with no clear D. This CDR3 is built from 15 residues. V was clipped by 0 bases and J by 4 bases, with 13 bases between them. Germline values: CDR1 SGHKS, CDR2 YYEKEE (reference sequence). CDR3 amino acids: CASSLGASLSETQYF. In DNA form, the CDR3 reads TGTGCCAGCAGCTTGGGGGCCAGCCTCTCAGAGACCCAGTACTTC. Based on the CDR3 plus reference TRBV5-5 and TRBJ2-5, the full variable domain is DAGVTQSPTHLIKTRGQQVTLRCSPISGHKSVSWYQQVLGQGPQFIFQYYEKEERGRGNFPDRFSARQFPNYSSELNVNALLLGDSALYLCASSLGASLSETQYFGPGTRLLVL.

This clone was picked up a small number of times. The chain joins TRBV4-2 to TRBJ2-7; a weak D match, TRBD2 (5 bases). CDR1 LGHNA and CDR2 YNFKEQ come from the germline V gene. Between the trimmed V and J ends, which lost 1 base and 4 bases, there was a span of 14 bases. This CDR3 comprises 15 residues. This CDR3 reads CASSQGTLRAYEQYF. The CDR3 DNA follows: TGTGCCAGCAGCCAAGGGACCCTGAGGGCTTACGAGCAGTACTTC.

Regarding this clone: A read error may produce the germline difference seen at one junction end. The gene calls are TRBV7-7 and TRBJ2-3; the match to TRBD2 covers 8 bases. CDR1 is SSHAT, CDR2 FNYEAQ, per germline (reference sequence). The CDR3 is 12 amino acids. The CDR3 reads CASSIRGGSQYF. The CDR3 bases are TGTGCTAGCAGCATCCGGGGGGGATCGCAGTATTTT.

The chain employs TRBV6-5 and TRBJ1-5; D not certain. Trimming pared 7 bases from V and 9 bases from J, leaving 10 bases between. This CDR3 comprises 11 residues. The V gene's germline CDR1 is MNHEY and CDR2 SVGAGI. The chain's CDR3 is CASTNGGPQHF. The CDR3 DNA sequence: TGTGCCAGCACCAACGGTGGGCCCCAGCATTTT.

This clone was recorded a few times. The chain uses TRBV7-9 and TRBJ1-2, with 8 bases aligning to TRBD1. The CDR3 runs 14 residues. V lost 2 bases to trimming and J lost 3 bases; unmatched junction nucleotides: 2. The germline gives CDR1 SEHNR, CDR2 FQNEAQ (reference sequence). CDR3 DNA sequence: TGTGCCAGCAGCTTAACGACAGGGGACTATGGCTACACCTTC. Protein product: CASSLTTGDYGYTF. The whole variable domain, filled in from reference TRBV7-9 and TRBJ1-2, reads DTGVSQNPRHKITKRGQNVTFRCDPISEHNRLYWYRQTLGQGPEFLTYFQNEAQLEKSRLLSDRFSAERPKGSFSTLEIQRTEQGDSAMYLCASSLTTGDYGYTFGSGTRLTVV.

This clone was seen only a few times. The V and J genes are TRBV7-9 and TRBJ2-7, with 10 bases identical to TRBD1. In germline, CDR1 is SEHNR, CDR2 FQNEAQ (reference sequence). V gave up 5 bases and J gave up 5 bases; unmatched junction bases: 6. The CDR3 sequence is 14 residues long. The CDR3 DNA follows: TGTGCCAGCAGCCCCGCGACAGGGGGCGACGAGCAGTACTTC. Its translation is CASSPATGGDEQYF.